This TCR beta chain is drawn from a study of T and B cells in COVID-19 patients. Study-level points and caveats: Clonality of TRB repertoires was high in active COVID-19; recovery brought above-healthy diversity and richness. There were 2,000 to 3,000 TCR clusters exclusive to the recovered cohort, a few dozen with low generation probability. Few blood samples existed from mildly ill patients during symptoms or early in severe cases.

TRB rearrangements were amplified by multiplex PCR with BIOMED2 TRB-A/B primers. A single record per CDR3 protein comes from TCRdb applying MiXCR to the multiplex PCR reads. Altogether about 22,000 distinct CDR3 sequences are present, under 30% being singletons, with the ten largest covering 2.5% to 3.5%. CDR1 is LNHNV and CDR2 is YYDKDF in the germline V gene (reference sequence). The CDR3 contains 17 residues. With 0 bases removed from V and 0 bases from J, the gap between germline ends came to 13 bases. Points on this clonotype: Its antigen is unidentified.

TRB was amplified from about 250-500 ng of blood genomic DNA. Sequencing was done on a sample of blood. The receptor was derived from a human donor who had recovered from COVID-19. The chain joins TRBV15 to TRBJ2-3; weak D call: TRBD2 (6 bases). Here the CDR3 reads CATSRDTVAASTDTQYF. DNA of the CDR3: TGTGCCACCAGCAGAGATACGGTAGCGGCTAGCACAGATACGCAGTATTTT.